Shown below are 6 T cell receptor beta chains from a single sample sequenced in a study of cytomegalovirus exposure and HLA in healthy donors. With 60 Vbeta and 13 Jbeta primers, the PCR was carried out. Generated by immunoSEQ multiplex PCR, the TCRdb table keeps only in-frame clones and is missing some. Here the sample spans roughly 180,000 clones, around 79% being singletons. The specimen sequenced was PBMCs. These receptor sequences come from a girl aged 5 to 17 in good health and CMV-seropositive.

The gene calls are TRBV7-2 and TRBJ1-4, with TRBD1 matching over 11 bases. Trimming at V came to 3 bases and at J to 0 bases, leaving 3 bases not matched to a gene. There are 17 residues in the CDR3. Germline values: CDR1 SGHTA, CDR2 FQGNSA. CDR3 sequence: CASSFGQGATTNEKLFF. In DNA form, the CDR3 reads TGTGCCAGCAGCTTCGGACAGGGGGCTACAACTAATGAAAAACTGTTTTTT.

V and J are TRBV18 and TRBJ1-2; 7 bases agree with TRBD1. The CDR3 covers 15 residues. In germline, CDR1 is KGHSH, CDR2 LQKENI. Germline trimming cut 2 bases from V and 8 bases from J; bases unmatched to any gene: 11. DNA for the CDR3: TGTGCCAGCTCACCAGGGCACAGACAGGGCTTGGGCTACACCTTC. This translates into CASSPGHRQGLGYTF.

The chain uses TRBV27 and TRBJ2-7, with 14 bases matching TRBD2. Unmatched junction bases numbered 8, after V lost 4 bases and J lost 0 bases. Germline-derived CDR1 and CDR2 are MNHEY and SMNVEV (reference sequence). The CDR3 has 18 residues. The DNA of the CDR3 is TGTGCCAGCAGTTCCGGGACTAGCGGGGGTCGACTCTCCTACGAGCAGTACTTC. Translated, it gives CASSSGTSGGRLSYEQYF.

The chain combines TRBV9 with TRBJ2-3, with TRBD2 as a possible D gene (5 bases). There are 17 residues in the CDR3. Trimming took off 2 bases at V and 3 bases at J, with 19 bases between the two ends. Germline V lookup: CDR1 SGDLS, CDR2 YYNGEE. The CDR3 is CASSVHPLAPGTDTQYF. In nucleotides, the CDR3 is TGTGCCAGCAGCGTCCACCCCCTGGCCCCGGGAACAGATACGCAGTATTTT.

The CDR3 bases are TGCGCCAGCAGCTTGATTGGAGGGGTCTATGGCTACACCTTC. Residues: CASSLIGGVYGYTF. The chain has TRBV5-1 and TRBJ1-2, with D tentatively TRBD1 (5 bases). This CDR3 has 14 amino acids. V lost 1 base, J lost 4 bases, and 11 bases lay in between. CDR1 is SGHRS and CDR2 is YFSETQ in the germline V gene.

J is TRBJ1-4 and V is TRBV5-6; 10 nucleotides agree with TRBD1. The CDR3 consists of 15 residues. V shed 4 bases, J shed 8 bases, and the junction held 8 bases outside the gene matches. Germline values: CDR1 SGHDT, CDR2 YYEEEE. The CDR3 nucleotides are TGTGCCAGCAGCACCCCGGGACAGGGGAAGGAAAAACTGTTTTTT. Translating gives CASSTPGQGKEKLFF.